This T cell receptor (beta chain) was obtained from a study of identical twins. Findings of the study overall: Findings came from cross-sectional statistics, without long-term follow-up of donors. Sequences that were out-of-frame, alpha and twin-shared displayed an excess of low generation probability.

Template switching, a step in the protocol, added a universal primer site, and cDNA carried unique molecular identifiers. One entry per CDR3 protein results from TCRdb running MiXCR on the 5' RACE reads. This repertoire shows approximately 280,000 distinct CDR3 sequences, about 8.1% found once; its top ten account for less than 2.5%. In the case of this clonotype: Its antigen is still unknown.

This CDR3 region has 16 residues. CDR1 and CDR2 (germline): MDHEN, SYDVKM. V was clipped by 7 bases and J by 4 bases; unmatched bases: 6. These same records also appear under a second study, on yellow fever vaccine responses in identical twins.

The genes are TRBV28 and TRBJ2-2, with 13 bases fitting TRBD2. Sequenced input: memory (CD45RO+) T cells sorted from blood. The receptor comes from a young woman in good health. The CDR3, as DNA: TGTGCCAGCAAAACTAGCGGGGGGGCCAGCACCGGGGAGCTGTTTTTT. It specifies CASKTSGGASTGELFF.